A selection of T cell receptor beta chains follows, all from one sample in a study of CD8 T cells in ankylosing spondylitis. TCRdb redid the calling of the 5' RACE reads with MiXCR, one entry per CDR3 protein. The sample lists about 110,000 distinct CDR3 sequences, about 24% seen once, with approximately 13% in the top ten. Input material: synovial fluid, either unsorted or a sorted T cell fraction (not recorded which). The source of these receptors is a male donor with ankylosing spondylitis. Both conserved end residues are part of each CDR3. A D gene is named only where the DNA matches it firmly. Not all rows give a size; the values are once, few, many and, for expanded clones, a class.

TGCGCCAGCAGCGCAACTAGACAGGGGGACCCGATTTACACCGGGGAGCTGTTTTTT | CASSATRQGDPIYTGELFF | few | TRBV5-1 | 19 | TRBJ2-2 | TRBD1
TGTGCCAGCAGTTTTCGGTTGCTCAATCAGCCCCAGCATTTT | CASSFRLLNQPQHF | . | TRBV12-3/TRBV12-4 | 14 | TRBJ1-5 | .
TGTGCCAGTAATATAGGGGGGCGGACTGAAGCTTTCTTT | CASNIGGRTEAFF | . | TRBV19 | 13 | TRBJ1-1 | .
TGTGCCAGCTCACCCCGCACAGGGCAAATGACGAACACCGGGGAGCTGTTTTTT | CASSPRTGQMTNTGELFF | . | TRBV18 | 18 | TRBJ2-2 | .
TGTGCCATCAGTGAGGTAAAAGAAACAGGGGGCAGCCTGGATTGGTTGGAAGATACGCAGTATTTT | CAISEVKETGGSLDWLEDTQYF | . | TRBV10-3 | 22 | TRBJ2-3 | TRBD1
TGTGCCAGTAGTATATTTCAAGGTGCTGCCGACAATGAGCAGTTCTTC | CASSIFQGAADNEQFF | . | TRBV19 | 16 | TRBJ2-1 | .
TGCAGTGCTAGACAGTCAGGGATAGCCAAAAACATTCAGTACTTC | CSARQSGIAKNIQYF | few | TRBV20-1 | 15 | TRBJ2-4 | .
TGTGCCATCAGTGAGTCGCCTAGCGGGGGTAACACAGATACGCAGTATTTT | CAISESPSGGNTDTQYF | . | TRBV10-3 | 17 | TRBJ2-3 | TRBD2
TGTGCCACCAGTGAGCAAGGCCCTAGCGGGAAAAGCTCCTACAATGAGCAGTTCTTC | CATSEQGPSGKSSYNEQFF | . | TRBV24-1 | 19 | TRBJ2-1 | TRBD2
TGTGCCAGCAGCCTCCTTGGACAGAACCAAGAGACCCAGTACTTC | CASSLLGQNQETQYF | . | TRBV7-9 | 15 | TRBJ2-5 | .
TGCAGTGCTAGTCCTAGGGGTGAGCAGTTCTTC | CSASPRGEQFF | . | TRBV20-1 | 11 | TRBJ2-1 | .
TGCGCCAGCAGCCCTCCTGGACAGCCGACCGGGGAGCTGTTTTTT | CASSPPGQPTGELFF | few | TRBV5-1 | 15 | TRBJ2-2 | .
TGTGCCAGCAGTGAATTGGGGAGACCATCGGGGAATGAGCAGTTCTTC | CASSELGRPSGNEQFF | few | TRBV25-1 | 16 | TRBJ2-1 | .
TGTGCCAGCAGTGAGGGGACAGGGGCTAACTATGGCTACACCTTC | CASSEGTGANYGYTF | . | TRBV6-1 | 15 | TRBJ1-2 | TRBD1
TGCGCCAGCAGCTTGGACAGCTCCACTGAAGCTTTCTTT | CASSLDSSTEAFF | . | TRBV5-1 | 13 | TRBJ1-1 | .
TGCAGTGCTAGAGATTGGGCTAGCGGGAGGATTAGTGAGCAGTTCTTC | CSARDWASGRISEQFF | . | TRBV20-1 | 16 | TRBJ2-1 | TRBD2
TGCAGTGCTAGGAAAGCGGGAAACACAGATACGCAGTATTTT | CSARKAGNTDTQYF | many | TRBV20-1 | 14 | TRBJ2-3 | TRBD2
TGTGCCAGCTCACCCGGGGCCCGAGCTAACTATGGCTACACCTTC | CASSPGARANYGYTF | few | TRBV18 | 15 | TRBJ1-2 | .
TGTGCCACCAGCTCACAGGGGCGGGGAACTGAAGCTTTCTTT | CATSSQGRGTEAFF | . | TRBV15 | 14 | TRBJ1-1 | TRBD1
TGTGCCAGCAGCATTAGGGGCGGGGAGCTGTTTTTT | CASSIRGGELFF | . | TRBV7-8 | 12 | TRBJ2-2 | .
TGTGCCATTACCGGGACAGCTTCCAACAATGAGCAGTTCTTC | CAITGTASNNEQFF | . | TRBV10-3 | 14 | TRBJ2-1 | TRBD1
TGTGCCACTTTACAGGGGGAGAACACTGAAGCTTTCTTT | CATLQGENTEAFF | few | TRBV25-1 | 13 | TRBJ1-1 | TRBD1
TGTGCCAGCAGCTTAGACGGGAGGGGACAGGGCACAGATACGCAGTATTTT | CASSLDGRGQGTDTQYF | . | TRBV11-2 | 17 | TRBJ2-3 | .